Sequencing of this T cell receptor beta chain was carried out in a study of blood T cell repertoires in COVID-19. Turning to the study itself: PBMCs, B-cell-depleted T cells, or T cells provided the cDNA or gDNA that made up the material.

The germline V gene encodes CDR1 SGHTA and CDR2 FQGNSA. Trimming removed 4 bases from V and 4 bases from J, with 16 bases in between. The CDR3 covers 15 residues. Clones were sequenced by immunoSEQ multiplex PCR, and TCRdb holds only the in-frame ones, with some missing. The top ten hold 1.6% of the sample, which has 150,000 or so clones, 80% to 90% seen once. J is TRBJ2-5 and V is TRBV7-2; the D gene is possibly TRBD2 (5 bases). The TCR was taken from a woman in her forties or fifties with acute or convalescent COVID-19. The sequencing sample was made of peripheral blood. The CDR3 DNA is TGTGCCAGCAGCTATACTTCGGGGTTGGTAGAGACCCAGTACTTC. Its protein product is CASSYTSGLVETQYF.